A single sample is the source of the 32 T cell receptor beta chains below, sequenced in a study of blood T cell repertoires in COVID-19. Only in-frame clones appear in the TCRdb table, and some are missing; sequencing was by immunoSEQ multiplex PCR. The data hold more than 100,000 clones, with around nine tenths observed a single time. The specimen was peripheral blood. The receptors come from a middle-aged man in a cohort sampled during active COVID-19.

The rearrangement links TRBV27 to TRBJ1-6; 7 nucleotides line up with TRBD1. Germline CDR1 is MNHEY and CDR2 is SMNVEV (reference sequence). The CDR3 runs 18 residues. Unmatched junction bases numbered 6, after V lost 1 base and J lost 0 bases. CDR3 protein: CASSLYGTESSYNSPLHF. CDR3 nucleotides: TGTGCCAGCAGTTTATATGGGACAGAGAGCTCCTATAATTCACCCCTCCACTTT.

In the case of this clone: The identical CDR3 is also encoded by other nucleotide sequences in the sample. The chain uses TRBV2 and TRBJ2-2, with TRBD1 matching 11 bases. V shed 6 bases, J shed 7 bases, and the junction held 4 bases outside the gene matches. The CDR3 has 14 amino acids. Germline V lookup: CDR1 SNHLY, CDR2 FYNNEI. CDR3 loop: CASRGTGGSGELFF. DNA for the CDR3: TGTGCCAGCAGGGGGACAGGGGGGAGCGGGGAGCTGTTTTTT. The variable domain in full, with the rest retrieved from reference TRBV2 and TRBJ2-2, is EPEVTQTPSHQVTQMGQEVILRCVPISNHLYFYWYRQILGQKVEFLVSFYNNEISEKSEIFDDQFSVERPDGSNFTLKIRSTKLEDSAMYFCASRGTGGSGELFFGEGSRLTVL.

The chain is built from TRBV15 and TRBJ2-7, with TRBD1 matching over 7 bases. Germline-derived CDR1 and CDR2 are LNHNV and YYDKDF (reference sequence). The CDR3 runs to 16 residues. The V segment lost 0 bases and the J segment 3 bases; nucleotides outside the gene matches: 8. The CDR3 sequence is CATSREGGLDFYEQYV. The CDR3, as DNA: TGTGCCACCAGCAGAGAAGGGGGCCTGGACTTCTACGAGCAGTACGTC.

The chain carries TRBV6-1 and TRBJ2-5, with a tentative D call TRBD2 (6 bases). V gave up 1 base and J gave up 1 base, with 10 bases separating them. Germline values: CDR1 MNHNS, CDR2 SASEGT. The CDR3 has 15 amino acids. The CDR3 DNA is TGTGCCAGCAGTGAAGTTGTGGGGGGCCAAGAGACCCAGTACTTC. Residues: CASSEVVGGQETQYF.

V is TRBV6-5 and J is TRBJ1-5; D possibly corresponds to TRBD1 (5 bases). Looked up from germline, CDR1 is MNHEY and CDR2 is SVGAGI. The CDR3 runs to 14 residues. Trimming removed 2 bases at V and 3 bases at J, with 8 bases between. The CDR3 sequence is CASSYQGFNQPQHF. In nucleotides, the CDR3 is TGTGCCAGCAGTTACCAGGGTTTCAATCAGCCCCAGCATTTT.

As DNA, the CDR3 is TGTGCCAGCAGACCCCGAGGGACTAGCCTAACCTACGAGCAGTACTTC. It encodes CASRPRGTSLTYEQYF. This rearrangement joins TRBV2 to TRBJ2-7; 9 bases align to TRBD2. V was pared by 6 bases and J by 2 bases, with 11 bases of the junction left unmatched. The V gene's germline CDR1 is SNHLY and CDR2 FYNNEI. The CDR3 covers 16 residues.

The CDR3 DNA follows: TGTGCCAGCTCACCGCCGGGGTCCAGTTACAATGAGCAGTTCTTC. Amino acids: CASSPPGSSYNEQFF. The chain combines TRBV18 with TRBJ2-1; D possibly corresponds to TRBD2 (5 bases). The germline CDR1 and CDR2 sequences are KGHSH and LQKENI. CDR3 size: 15 residues. V lost 3 bases and J lost 4, with 13 bases in between.

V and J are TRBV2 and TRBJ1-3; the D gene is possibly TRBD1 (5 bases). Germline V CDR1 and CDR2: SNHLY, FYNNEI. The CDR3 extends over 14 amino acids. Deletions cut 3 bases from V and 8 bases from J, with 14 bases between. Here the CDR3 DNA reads TGTGCCAGCAGTGAGCGGCCGGGGGTGGACACCATATATTTT. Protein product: CASSERPGVDTIYF.

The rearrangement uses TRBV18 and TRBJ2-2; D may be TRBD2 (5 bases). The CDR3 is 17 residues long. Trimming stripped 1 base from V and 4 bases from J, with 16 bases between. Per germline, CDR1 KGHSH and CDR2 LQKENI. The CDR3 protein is CASSPRGSTSGTGELFF. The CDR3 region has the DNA TGTGCCAGCTCACCACGCGGCTCAACCAGCGGCACCGGGGAGCTGTTTTTT.

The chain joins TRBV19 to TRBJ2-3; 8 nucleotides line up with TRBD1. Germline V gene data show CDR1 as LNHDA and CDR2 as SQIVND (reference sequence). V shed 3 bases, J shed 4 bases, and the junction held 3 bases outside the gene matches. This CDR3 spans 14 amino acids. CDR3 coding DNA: TGTGCCAGTAGTATTGGACAGGGTGCAGATACGCAGTATTTT. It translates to CASSIGQGADTQYF.

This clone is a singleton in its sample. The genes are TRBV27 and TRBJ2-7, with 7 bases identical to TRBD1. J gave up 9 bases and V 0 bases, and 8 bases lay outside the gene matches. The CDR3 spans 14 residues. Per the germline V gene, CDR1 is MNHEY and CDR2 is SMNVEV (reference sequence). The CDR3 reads CASSLSRQGSWQYF. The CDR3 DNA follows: TGTGCCAGCAGTTTATCTCGACAGGGAAGTTGGCAGTACTTC.

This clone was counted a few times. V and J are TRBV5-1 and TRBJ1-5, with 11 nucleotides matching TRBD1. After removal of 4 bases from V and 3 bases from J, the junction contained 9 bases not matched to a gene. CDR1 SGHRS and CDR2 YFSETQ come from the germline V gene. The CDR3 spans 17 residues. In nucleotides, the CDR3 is TGCGCCAGCAGCCTTGGGACAGGGGGAAAGGCCAATCAGCCCCAGCATTTT. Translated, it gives CASSLGTGGKANQPQHF. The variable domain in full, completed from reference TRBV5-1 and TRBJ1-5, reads KAGVTQTPRYLIKTRGQQVTLSCSPISGHRSVSWYQQTPGQGLQFLFEYFSETQRNKGNFPGRFSGRQFSNSRSEMNVSTLELGDSALYLCASSLGTGGKANQPQHFGDGTRLSIL.

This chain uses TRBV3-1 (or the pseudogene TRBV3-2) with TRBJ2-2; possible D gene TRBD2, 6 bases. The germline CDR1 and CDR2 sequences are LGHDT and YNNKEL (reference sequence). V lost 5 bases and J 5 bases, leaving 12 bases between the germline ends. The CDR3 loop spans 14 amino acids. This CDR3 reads CASSTRGGTGELFF. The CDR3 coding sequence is TGTGCCAGCAGCACGCGTGGAGGGACCGGGGAGCTGTTTTTT.

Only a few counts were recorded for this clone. In nucleotides, the CDR3 is TGCGCCAGCAGTCACCCGGGACAGGGGGAGTATAATTCACCCCTCCACTTT. Translated: CASSHPGQGEYNSPLHF. This chain joins TRBV10-1 and TRBJ1-6; 11 bases align to TRBD1. Germline lookup yields CDR1 WNHNN and CDR2 SYGVQD (reference sequence). This CDR3 has 17 residues. Trimming cost V 5 bases and J 4 bases; bases outside gene matches: 7.

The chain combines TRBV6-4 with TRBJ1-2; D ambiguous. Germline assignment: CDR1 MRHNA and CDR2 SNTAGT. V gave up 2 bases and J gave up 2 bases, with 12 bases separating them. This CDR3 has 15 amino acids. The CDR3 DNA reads TGTGCCAGCAGTGACAGCGTAAATGCGAACTATGGCTACACCTTC. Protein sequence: CASSDSVNANYGYTF.

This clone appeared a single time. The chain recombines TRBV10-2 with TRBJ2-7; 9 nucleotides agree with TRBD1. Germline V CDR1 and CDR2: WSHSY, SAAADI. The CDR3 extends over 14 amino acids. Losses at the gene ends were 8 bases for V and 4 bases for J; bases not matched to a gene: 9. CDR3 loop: CASGTGYPGYEQYV. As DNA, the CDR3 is TGCGCCAGCGGGACAGGGTACCCCGGATACGAGCAGTACGTC.

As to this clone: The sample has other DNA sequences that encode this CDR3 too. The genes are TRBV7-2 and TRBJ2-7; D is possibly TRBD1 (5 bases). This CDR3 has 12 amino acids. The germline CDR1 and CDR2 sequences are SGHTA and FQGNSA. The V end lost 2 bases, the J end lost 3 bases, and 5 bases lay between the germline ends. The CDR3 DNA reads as TGTGCCAGCAGCTTACAGGGCTACGAGCAGTACTTC. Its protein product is CASSLQGYEQYF. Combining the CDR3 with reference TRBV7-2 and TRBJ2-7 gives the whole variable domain GAGVSQSPSNKVTEKGKDVELRCDPISGHTALYWYRQSLGQGLEFLIYFQGNSAPDKSGLPSDRFSAERTGGSVSTLTIQRTQQEDSAVYLCASSLQGYEQYFGPGTRLTVT.

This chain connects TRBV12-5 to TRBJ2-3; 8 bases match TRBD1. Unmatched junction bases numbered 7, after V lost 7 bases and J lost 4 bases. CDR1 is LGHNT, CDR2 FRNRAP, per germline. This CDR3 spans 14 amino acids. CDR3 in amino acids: CASARQGAADTQYF. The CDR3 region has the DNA TGTGCTAGTGCCCGTCAGGGGGCGGCAGATACGCAGTATTTT.

This CDR3 reads CSVGRQPDYNEQFF. CDR3 sequence (DNA): TGCAGCGTTGGGAGACAGCCCGACTACAATGAGCAGTTCTTC. The genes are TRBV29-1 and TRBJ2-1; D perhaps matches TRBD1 (5 bases). Germline V gene sequence: CDR1 SQVTM, CDR2 ANQGSEA. The CDR3 runs 14 residues. The germline V and J ends were trimmed by 4 bases and 3 bases, with 13 bases remaining between them.

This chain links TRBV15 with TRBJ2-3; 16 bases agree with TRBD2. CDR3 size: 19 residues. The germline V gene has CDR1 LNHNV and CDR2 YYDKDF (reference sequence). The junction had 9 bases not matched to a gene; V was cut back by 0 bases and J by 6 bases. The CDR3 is CATSRDPGLAGGSRDTQYF. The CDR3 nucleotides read TGTGCCACCAGCAGAGATCCGGGACTAGCGGGGGGGTCCAGGGATACGCAGTATTTT.

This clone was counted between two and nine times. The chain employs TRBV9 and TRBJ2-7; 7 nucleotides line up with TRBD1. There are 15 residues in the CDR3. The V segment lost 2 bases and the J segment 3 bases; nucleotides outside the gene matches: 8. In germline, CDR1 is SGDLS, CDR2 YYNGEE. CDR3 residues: CASSVSPTGNYEQYF. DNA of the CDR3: TGTGCCAGCAGCGTCTCCCCGACAGGGAACTACGAGCAGTACTTC. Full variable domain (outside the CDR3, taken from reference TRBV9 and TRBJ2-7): DSGVTQTPKHLITATGQRVTLRCSPRSGDLSVYWYQQSLDQGLQFLIQYYNGEERAKGNILERFSAQQFPDLHSELNLSSLELGDSALYFCASSVSPTGNYEQYFGPGTRLTVT.

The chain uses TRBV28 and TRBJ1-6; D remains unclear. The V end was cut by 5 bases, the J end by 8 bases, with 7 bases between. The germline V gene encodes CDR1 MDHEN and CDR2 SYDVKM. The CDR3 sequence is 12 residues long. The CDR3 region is CASSPRDSPLHF. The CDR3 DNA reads TGTGCCAGCAGTCCACGAGATTCACCCCTCCACTTT.

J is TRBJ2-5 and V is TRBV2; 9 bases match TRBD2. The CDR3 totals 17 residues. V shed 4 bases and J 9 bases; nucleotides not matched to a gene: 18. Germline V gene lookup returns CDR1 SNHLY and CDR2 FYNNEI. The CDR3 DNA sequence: TGTGCCAGCAGTGCCCCGGGACTAGCAGACTCCTTTCTTGCCCAGTACTTC. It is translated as CASSAPGLADSFLAQYF.

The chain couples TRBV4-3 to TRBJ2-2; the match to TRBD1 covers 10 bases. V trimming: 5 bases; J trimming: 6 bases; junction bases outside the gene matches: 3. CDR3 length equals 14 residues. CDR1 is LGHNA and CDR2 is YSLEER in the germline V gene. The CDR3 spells CASSLGQGSGELFF. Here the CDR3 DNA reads TGCGCCAGCAGCTTGGGACAGGGGTCCGGGGAGCTGTTTTTT.

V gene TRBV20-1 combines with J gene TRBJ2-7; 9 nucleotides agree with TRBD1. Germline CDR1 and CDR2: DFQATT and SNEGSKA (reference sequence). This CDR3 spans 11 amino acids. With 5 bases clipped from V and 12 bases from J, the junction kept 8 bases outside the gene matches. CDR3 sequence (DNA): TGCAGTGCTGGACAGGGGACTTGGGGGTACGTC. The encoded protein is CSAGQGTWGYV.

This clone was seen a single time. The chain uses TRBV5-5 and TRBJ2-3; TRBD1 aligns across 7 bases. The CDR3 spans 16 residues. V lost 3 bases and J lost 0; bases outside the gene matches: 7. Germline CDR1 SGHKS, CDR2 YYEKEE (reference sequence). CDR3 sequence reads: CASSSRPGQSTDTQYF. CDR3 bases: TGTGCCAGCAGCTCAAGACCGGGACAGAGCACAGATACGCAGTATTTT.

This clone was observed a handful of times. The CDR3 is CASSYLGGTEAFF. CDR3 nucleotide sequence: TGTGCCAGCAGTTACTTGGGGGGCACTGAAGCTTTCTTT. This chain links TRBV6-5 with TRBJ1-1; TRBD1 might be the D (5 bases). Deletions cut 1 base from V and 4 bases from J, with 7 bases between. Per germline, CDR1 MNHEY and CDR2 SVGAGI. The CDR3 has 13 amino acids.

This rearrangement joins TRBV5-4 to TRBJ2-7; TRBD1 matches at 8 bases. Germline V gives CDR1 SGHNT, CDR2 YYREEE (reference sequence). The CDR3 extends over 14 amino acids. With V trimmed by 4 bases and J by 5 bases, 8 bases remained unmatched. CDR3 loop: CASSKQGGNHEQYV. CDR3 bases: TGTGCCAGCAGCAAACAGGGGGGAAACCACGAGCAGTACGTC.

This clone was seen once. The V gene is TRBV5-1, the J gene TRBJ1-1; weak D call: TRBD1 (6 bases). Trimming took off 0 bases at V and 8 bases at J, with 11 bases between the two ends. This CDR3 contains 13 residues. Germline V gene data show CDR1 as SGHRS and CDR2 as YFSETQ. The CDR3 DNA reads TGCGCCAGCAGCTTGGACAGGGCCGCCGAAGCTTTCTTT. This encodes CASSLDRAAEAFF.

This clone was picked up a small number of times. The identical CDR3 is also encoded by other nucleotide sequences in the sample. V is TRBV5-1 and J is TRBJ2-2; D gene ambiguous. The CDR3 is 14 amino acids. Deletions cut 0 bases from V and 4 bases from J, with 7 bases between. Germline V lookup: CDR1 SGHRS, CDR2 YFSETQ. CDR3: CASSLGQGTGELFF. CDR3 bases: TGCGCCAGCAGCTTGGGACAAGGCACCGGGGAGCTGTTTTTT.

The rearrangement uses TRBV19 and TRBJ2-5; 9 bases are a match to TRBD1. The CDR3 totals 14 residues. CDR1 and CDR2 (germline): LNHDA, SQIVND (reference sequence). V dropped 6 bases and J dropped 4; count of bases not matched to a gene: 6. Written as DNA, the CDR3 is TGTGCCAGTAGGCAGGCGACAGGGGGAGAGACCCAGTACTTC. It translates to CASRQATGGETQYF.

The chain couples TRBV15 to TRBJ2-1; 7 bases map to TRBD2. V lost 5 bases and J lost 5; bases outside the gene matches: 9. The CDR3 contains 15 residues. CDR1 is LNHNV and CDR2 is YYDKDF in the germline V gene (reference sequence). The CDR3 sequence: CATSPRTSRNNEQFF. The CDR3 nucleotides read TGTGCCACCAGCCCCCGGACTAGTCGCAACAATGAGCAGTTCTTC.